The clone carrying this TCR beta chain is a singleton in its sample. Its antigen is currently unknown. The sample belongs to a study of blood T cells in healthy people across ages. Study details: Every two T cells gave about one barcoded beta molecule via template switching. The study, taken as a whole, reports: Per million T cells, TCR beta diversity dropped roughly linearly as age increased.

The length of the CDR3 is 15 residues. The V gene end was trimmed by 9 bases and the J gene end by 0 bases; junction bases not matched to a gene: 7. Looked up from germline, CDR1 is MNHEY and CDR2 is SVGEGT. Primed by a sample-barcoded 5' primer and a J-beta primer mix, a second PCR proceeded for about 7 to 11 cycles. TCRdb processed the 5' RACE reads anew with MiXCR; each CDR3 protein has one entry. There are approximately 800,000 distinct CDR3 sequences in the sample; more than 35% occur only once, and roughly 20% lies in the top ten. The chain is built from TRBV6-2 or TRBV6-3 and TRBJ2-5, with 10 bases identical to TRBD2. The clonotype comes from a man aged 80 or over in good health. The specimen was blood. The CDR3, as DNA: TGTGCCAGTAAGAAAGCGGGGGGGAACCAAGAGACCCAGTACTTC. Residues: CASKKAGGNQETQYF.